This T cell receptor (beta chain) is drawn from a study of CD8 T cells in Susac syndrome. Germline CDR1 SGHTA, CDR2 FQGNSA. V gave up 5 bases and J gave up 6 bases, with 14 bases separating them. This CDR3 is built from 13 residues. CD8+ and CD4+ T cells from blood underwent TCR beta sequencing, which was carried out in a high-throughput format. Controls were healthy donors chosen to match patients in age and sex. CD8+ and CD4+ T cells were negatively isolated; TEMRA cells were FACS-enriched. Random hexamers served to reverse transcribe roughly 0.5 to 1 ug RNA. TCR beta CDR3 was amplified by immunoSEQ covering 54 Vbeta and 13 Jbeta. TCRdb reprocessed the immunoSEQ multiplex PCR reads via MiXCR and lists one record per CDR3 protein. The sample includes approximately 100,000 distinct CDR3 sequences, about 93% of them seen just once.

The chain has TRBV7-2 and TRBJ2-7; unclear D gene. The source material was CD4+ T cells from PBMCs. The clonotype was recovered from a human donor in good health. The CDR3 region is CASSPPQIGEQYF. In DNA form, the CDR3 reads TGTGCCAGCAGCCCGCCTCAGATCGGCGAGCAGTACTTC.